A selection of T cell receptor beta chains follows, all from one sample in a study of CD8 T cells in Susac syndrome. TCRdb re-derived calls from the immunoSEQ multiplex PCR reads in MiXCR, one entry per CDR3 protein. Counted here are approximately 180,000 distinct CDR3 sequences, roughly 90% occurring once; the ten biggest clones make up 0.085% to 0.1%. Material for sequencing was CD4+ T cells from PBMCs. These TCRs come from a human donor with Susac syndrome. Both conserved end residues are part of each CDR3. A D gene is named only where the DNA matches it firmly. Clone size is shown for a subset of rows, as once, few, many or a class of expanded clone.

CASSATGAPAGETQYF TGTGCCAGCAGCGCCACAGGGGCCCCGGCGGGGGAGACCCAGTACTTC TRBJ2-5 TRBV9 - -
CASSLGSTDTEAFF TGCGCCAGCAGCTTGGGTTCGACAGACACTGAAGCTTTCTTT TRBJ1-1 TRBV5-1 - -
CASARGQGSDEQFF TGTGCCAGCGCCAGGGGACAGGGTAGCGATGAGCAGTTCTTC TRBJ2-1 TRBV25-1 TRBD1 -
CASSPRLAGGPFHNEQFF TGTGCCAGCAGCCCGAGACTAGCGGGAGGGCCATTTCACAATGAGCAGTTCTTC TRBJ2-1 TRBV11-2 TRBD2 -
CASSSSGAYEQYF TGTGCCAGCAGCTCTAGCGGGGCCTACGAGCAGTACTTC TRBJ2-7 TRBV5-6 TRBD2 -
CASSPLPDNEQFF TGTGCCAGCTCACCACTCCCGGACAATGAGCAGTTCTTC TRBJ2-1 TRBV18 - -
CASSLLNQPQHF TGTGCCAGCAGCTTACTCAATCAGCCCCAGCATTTT TRBJ1-5 TRBV28 - -
CASSLNGGPTDTQYF TGTGCCAGCAGCTTGAACGGGGGGCCGACAGATACGCAGTATTTT TRBJ2-3 TRBV5-6 - few
CASSSRDRRYEQYF TGTGCCAGCAGCTCCCGGGACAGGCGGTACGAGCAGTACTTC TRBJ2-7 TRBV11-2 TRBD1 -
CASSYTSGSVTDTQYF TGCGCCAGCAGCTACACTAGCGGGAGTGTTACAGATACGCAGTATTTT TRBJ2-3 TRBV5-1 TRBD2 -
CATEFWTGSNEKLFF TGTGCCACCGAGTTCTGGACAGGGAGTAATGAAAAACTGTTTTTT TRBJ1-4 TRBV24-1 TRBD1 -
CSARGSNEQFF TGCAGTGCAAGAGGGTCCAATGAGCAGTTCTTC TRBJ2-1 TRBV20-1 - -
CSARGVAGDTDTQYF TGCAGTGCTAGAGGGGTAGCGGGAGACACAGATACGCAGTATTTT TRBJ2-3 TRBV20-1 TRBD2 -
CSAPRTSGEQYF TGCAGTGCTCCTCGGACGTCGGGAGAGCAGTACTTC TRBJ2-7 TRBV20-1 - -
CASSLEGGLLGEQYF TGTGCCAGCAGCTTGGAAGGTGGTCTACTGGGGGAGCAGTACTTC TRBJ2-7 TRBV5-5 - -
CASSLGGRNTEAFF TGCGCCAGCAGCTTAGGGGGAAGGAACACTGAAGCTTTCTTT TRBJ1-1 TRBV5-1 - once
CASSAQGTSFF TGTGCCAGCAGCGCACAGGGGACCTCTTTCTTT TRBJ1-1 TRBV13 TRBD1 -
CAAGDLKYTQYF TGTGCGGCGGGAGACTTAAAATATACGCAGTATTTT TRBJ2-3 TRBV3-1 TRBD2 once
CAFWRLAGAQEAFF TGTGCCTTCTGGAGATTAGCAGGGGCGCAGGAAGCTTTCTTT TRBJ1-1 TRBV30 - -
CASNLGQGYEQYF TGTGCCAGCAACTTGGGACAGGGCTACGAGCAGTACTTC TRBJ2-7 TRBV28 TRBD1 -
CASSQALSTEAFF TGTGCCAGCAGCCAAGCGTTGTCCACTGAAGCTTTCTTT TRBJ1-1 TRBV3-1 - -
CASSFPLATQDTQYF TGCGCCAGCAGCTTCCCTCTAGCTACACAGGATACGCAGTATTTT TRBJ2-3 TRBV5-1 - -
CASSVGNIQYF TGTGCCAGCAGTGTAGGAAACATTCAGTACTTC TRBJ2-4 TRBV6-1 - -
CASSPPNPGELFF TGTGCCAGCAGCCCTCCTAACCCCGGGGAGCTGTTTTTT TRBJ2-2 TRBV7-9 - -
CATSEPGHRNTIYF TGTGCCACCAGCGAACCGGGACATAGAAACACCATATATTTT TRBJ1-3 TRBV15 - -
CASSLTYRTDTQYF TGTGCCAGCAGTTTGACTTACCGCACAGATACGCAGTATTTT TRBJ2-3 TRBV28 - -
CATSDCPEQFF TGTGCCACCAGTGATTGCCCTGAGCAGTTCTTC TRBJ2-1 TRBV24-1 - -
CAWSVSTLGAFF TGTGCCTGGAGTGTATCTACACTGGGAGCTTTCTTT TRBJ1-1 TRBV30 - -
CASSSAGTASYGYTF TGTGCCAGCAGTTCCGCCGGGACAGCTTCTTATGGCTACACCTTC TRBJ1-2 TRBV12-3/TRBV12-4 TRBD1 -
CSTLAGETQYF TGCAGCACTCTAGCAGGGGAGACCCAGTACTTC TRBJ2-5 TRBV20-1 - -
CASSKDSDPYEQYF TGTGCCAGCAGCAAAGACAGCGATCCCTACGAGCAGTACTTC TRBJ2-7 TRBV21-1 - -
CASSIMDNEQFF TGTGCCAGTAGTATAATGGACAATGAGCAGTTCTTC TRBJ2-1 TRBV19 - -
CSAATSGVYNEQFF TGCAGTGCCGCGACTAGCGGAGTGTACAATGAGCAGTTCTTC TRBJ2-1 TRBV20-1 TRBD2 -
CAISERLAGNNEQFF TGTGCCATCAGTGAAAGACTAGCGGGTAACAATGAGCAGTTCTTC TRBJ2-1 TRBV10-3 TRBD2 -
CATSESSGIGPVLTF TGTGCCACCAGTGAAAGCTCGGGGATAGGGCCAGTCCTGACTTTC TRBJ2-6 TRBV24-1 - -
CASSPTGSLFSYNEQFF TGCGCCAGCAGTCCGACGGGAAGCCTCTTCTCCTACAATGAGCAGTTCTTC TRBJ2-1 TRBV4-1 - -
CASSPTQGTLGYTF TGTGCCAGCAGCCCAACTCAGGGGACGCTTGGCTACACCTTC TRBJ1-2 TRBV6-5 - -
CASSLGGANQETQYF TGCGCCAGCAGCTTGGGCGGGGCTAACCAAGAGACCCAGTACTTC TRBJ2-5 TRBV5-1 - -
CASRQNNQPQHF TGTGCCAGCAGGCAAAACAATCAGCCCCAGCATTTT TRBJ1-5 TRBV12-3/TRBV12-4 - -
CASSLSGTPNNEQFF TGCGCCAGCAGTCTCTCCGGGACTCCAAACAATGAGCAGTTCTTC TRBJ2-1 TRBV5-1 - -
CASSMGGGLAKNIQYF TGTGCCAGTAGTATGGGGGGCGGGCTAGCCAAAAACATTCAGTACTTC TRBJ2-4 TRBV19 - -
CASSISGSGQETQYF TGTGCCAGTAGTATTTCCGGGAGCGGCCAAGAGACCCAGTACTTC TRBJ2-5 TRBV19 - once
CSASRTGAYEQYF TGCAGTGCTAGCCGGACAGGAGCCTACGAGCAGTACTTC TRBJ2-7 TRBV20-1 TRBD1 -
CANTAGTDVEGYTF TGTGCCAACACAGCCGGGACCGACGTTGAGGGCTACACCTTC TRBJ1-2 TRBV2 - -
CAWSVGGTGDEAFF TGTGCCTGGAGTGTGGGAGGGACAGGGGATGAAGCTTTCTTT TRBJ1-1 TRBV30 TRBD1 -
CASSLGPAGNTEAFF TGTGCCAGCAGTTTAGGTCCAGCCGGTAACACTGAAGCTTTCTTT TRBJ1-1 TRBV12-3/TRBV12-4 - -
CASSLGQGNFHEQYF TGCGCCAGCAGCTTAGGGCAGGGGAACTTCCACGAGCAGTACTTC TRBJ2-7 TRBV5-1 - -
CASSENSWGGNEQFF TGTGCCAGCAGTGAAAACAGTTGGGGGGGCAATGAGCAGTTCTTC TRBJ2-1 TRBV2 TRBD2 -
CASRPGQGREKLFF TGTGCCAGCAGACCGGGACAGGGACGCGAAAAACTGTTTTTT TRBJ1-4 TRBV6-5 TRBD1 -
CASSLGEGANYGYTF TGTGCCAGCAGCCTCGGGGAGGGAGCTAACTATGGCTACACCTTC TRBJ1-2 TRBV9 - -
CASSEVSRGGPRGSYEQYF TGTGCCAGCAGTGAAGTCTCCCGGGGGGGCCCGAGGGGGTCCTACGAGCAGTACTTC TRBJ2-7 TRBV6-1 TRBD2 -
CASSPGAGTATEQFF TGTGCCAGCAGTCCGGGAGCCGGGACAGCGACTGAGCAGTTCTTC TRBJ2-1 TRBV6-5 - -
CASSLEGTTYNEQFF TGTGCCAGCAGCTTAGAAGGGACAACCTACAATGAGCAGTTCTTC TRBJ2-1 TRBV7-8 - -
CSGQVGETQYF TGCAGCGGCCAAGTCGGTGAGACCCAGTACTTC TRBJ2-5 TRBV29-1 - -